This passage covers 7 T cell receptor beta chains from one sample sequenced in a study of blood T cell repertoires in COVID-19. Method: immunoSEQ multiplex PCR; TCRdb's copy keeps in-frame clones and lacks some. Of fewer than 450,000 clones listed, approximately 85% are singletons. The sequenced sample consisted of PBMCs or T cells enriched from blood (not recorded which). These receptor sequences come from a woman between 40 and 50 years old with acute COVID-19.

The chain has TRBV14 and TRBJ1-3, with no clear D. Trimming pared 8 bases from V and 0 bases from J, leaving 11 bases between. CDR3 size: 14 residues. From germline, CDR1 is SGHDN and CDR2 FVKESK. This CDR3 reads CASSYSASGNTIYF. The CDR3 DNA follows: TGTGCCAGCTCTTACAGTGCCTCTGGAAACACCATATATTTT.

The rearrangement joins TRBV5-1 to TRBJ1-6; perhaps TRBD1 as D (6 bases). V lost 0 bases to trimming and J lost 10 bases, with 14 bases between them. Germline V gene lookup returns CDR1 SGHRS and CDR2 YFSETQ. This CDR3 spans 15 amino acids. This CDR3 reads CASSLEVRGSSPLHF. CDR3 DNA: TGCGCCAGCAGCTTGGAGGTCAGGGGAAGCTCACCCCTCCACTTT.

Details on this clone: This same CDR3 is encoded by further DNA sequences in the sample. The chain carries TRBV5-1 and TRBJ1-5; 9 bases match TRBD1. Trimming took 4 bases from V and 4 from J; bases not matched to a gene: 3. CDR1 and CDR2 (germline): SGHRS, YFSETQ. The CDR3 is 14 residues long. DNA of the CDR3: TGCGCCAGCAGCCCCGGGACAGGGAATCAGCCCCAGCATTTT. Translated, it gives CASSPGTGNQPQHF.

The rearrangement links TRBV2 to TRBJ2-1; 11 nucleotides agree with TRBD2. CDR1 is SNHLY, CDR2 FYNNEI, per germline. There are 15 residues in the CDR3. V lost 5 bases and J lost 10; bases outside the gene matches: 10. CDR3 bases: TGTGCCAGCAGTCGGTTACTAGCGGGGGCAGGAGAGCAGTTCTTC. This codes for CASSRLLAGAGEQFF. The full variable domain, its missing parts supplied by reference TRBV2 and TRBJ2-1, is EPEVTQTPSHQVTQMGQEVILRCVPISNHLYFYWYRQILGQKVEFLVSFYNNEISEKSEIFDDQFSVERPDGSNFTLKIRSTKLEDSAMYFCASSRLLAGAGEQFFGPGTRLTVL.

The rearrangement uses TRBV4-2 and TRBJ2-7; 9 bases agree with TRBD1. Unmatched junction bases numbered 10, after V lost 0 bases and J lost 4 bases. The V gene's germline CDR1 is LGHNA and CDR2 YNFKEQ. The CDR3 extends over 17 amino acids. This CDR3 is CASSQEWIPGQGYEQYF. The CDR3 DNA reads TGTGCCAGCAGCCAAGAATGGATACCGGGACAGGGTTACGAGCAGTACTTC.

V and J are TRBV18 and TRBJ2-1, with 7 bases matching TRBD2. The V and J ends lost 3 bases and 6 bases, in that order; junction bases with no gene match: 8. The CDR3 runs to 15 residues. Germline-derived CDR1 and CDR2 are KGHSH and LQKENI. This CDR3 is CASSPGTTNPNEQFF. CDR3 coding DNA: TGTGCCAGCTCACCCGGGACTACCAACCCCAATGAGCAGTTCTTC.

This chain links TRBV27 with TRBJ1-1; 7 nucleotides match TRBD1. J lost 0 bases, V lost 5 bases, and 6 bases had no gene match. Germline CDR1 reads MNHEY; CDR2 reads SMNVEV (reference sequence). This CDR3 comprises 15 residues. The CDR3 bases are TGTGCCAGCAGTCCACTACAGGGGATGAACACTGAAGCTTTCTTT. Translation: CASSPLQGMNTEAFF.